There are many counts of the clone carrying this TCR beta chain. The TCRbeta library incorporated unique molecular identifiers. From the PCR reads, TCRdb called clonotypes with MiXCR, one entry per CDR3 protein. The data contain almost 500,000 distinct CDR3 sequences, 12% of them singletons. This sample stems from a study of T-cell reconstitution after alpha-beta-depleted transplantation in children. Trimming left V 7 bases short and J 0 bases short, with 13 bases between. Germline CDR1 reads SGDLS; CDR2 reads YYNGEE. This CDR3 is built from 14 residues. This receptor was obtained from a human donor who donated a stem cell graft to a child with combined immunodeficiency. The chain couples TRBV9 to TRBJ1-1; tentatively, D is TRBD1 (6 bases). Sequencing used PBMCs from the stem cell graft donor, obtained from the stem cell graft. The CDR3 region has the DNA TGTGCCAGCTCCCGGGACAACATGAACACTGAAGCTTTCTTT. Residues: CASSRDNMNTEAFF.